A selection of T cell receptor beta chains follows, all from one sample in a study of early T cells in non-severe SARS-CoV-2 infection. MiXCR, applied by TCRdb to the 5' RACE reads, yields one record per CDR3 protein. The top ten hold about 10% of the sample, which has over 45,000 distinct CDR3 sequences, roughly 7.8% seen once. The sample consisted of whole blood, taken at baseline. These receptors all come from an adult who was a healthcare worker with PCR-confirmed SARS-CoV-2 infection or an uninfected control (not recorded which). Each CDR3 is given with its conserved first and last residue. A D gene is named only where the DNA matches it firmly. Size is omitted from some rows. Given values are once, few, many or a class for expanded clones.

J: TRBJ2-5; V: TRBV18; D: TRBD2; size: .; DNA: TGTGCCAGCTCACCACTAGCGGGAGAGACCCAGTACTTC; CDR3: CASSPLAGETQYF
J: TRBJ1-6; V: TRBV7-2; D: .; size: many; DNA: TGTGCCAGCAGGTTGACCGCTACAGGAATCCTCCACTTT; CDR3: CASRLTATGILHF
J: TRBJ2-7; V: TRBV6-2/TRBV6-3; D: .; size: few; DNA: TGTGCCAGCAGTTCCCTCGTCGGGGGAAGCGAGCAGTACTTC; CDR3: CASSSLVGGSEQYF
J: TRBJ2-7; V: TRBV6-2/TRBV6-3; D: TRBD1; size: few; DNA: TGTGCCAGCAGTAAGGACAGGGGGAAGGACGAGCAGTACTTC; CDR3: CASSKDRGKDEQYF
J: TRBJ2-5; V: TRBV12-3/TRBV12-4; D: TRBD1; size: .; DNA: TGTGCCAGCAGCCAAACTAGGACAGGGGCAGAGACCCAGTACTTC; CDR3: CASSQTRTGAETQYF
J: TRBJ2-5; V: TRBV28; D: TRBD2; size: few; DNA: TGTGCCAGCAGTTTATGGACTAGCGGCCAAGAGACCCAGTACTTC; CDR3: CASSLWTSGQETQYF
J: TRBJ2-7; V: TRBV12-3/TRBV12-4; D: TRBD2; size: .; DNA: TGTGCCAGCAGTGCTAGCGGGAGGGCCTACGAGCAGTACTTC; CDR3: CASSASGRAYEQYF
J: TRBJ2-3; V: TRBV12-3/TRBV12-4; D: .; size: many; DNA: TGTGCCACCCAACGGGGCACTAGCACAGATACGCAGTATTTT; CDR3: CATQRGTSTDTQYF
J: TRBJ2-7; V: TRBV3-1; D: TRBD2; size: .; DNA: TGTGCCAGCAGCCAAGATGGACTAGCGGGAGGGCCGGAGTACGAGCAGTACTTC; CDR3: CASSQDGLAGGPEYEQYF
J: TRBJ2-5; V: TRBV29-1; D: .; size: many; DNA: TGCAGCGTTGAAGGAGGCAGGGTTGAAGTCAGAGAGACCCAGTACTTC; CDR3: CSVEGGRVEVRETQYF
J: TRBJ2-1; V: TRBV27; D: .; size: many; DNA: TGTGCCAGCAGTTTATCCCCAGCTCTGGGCTCCTACAATGAGCAGTTCTTC; CDR3: CASSLSPALGSYNEQFF
J: TRBJ2-1; V: TRBV6-2/TRBV6-3; D: TRBD2; size: many; DNA: TGTGCCAGCCGAGGGACTAGCGGAAATGAGCAGTTCTTC; CDR3: CASRGTSGNEQFF
J: TRBJ1-1; V: TRBV9; D: .; size: .; DNA: TGTGCCAGCAGCGTAAGGCAGAACTACTCGCCAAACACTGAAGCTTTCTTT; CDR3: CASSVRQNYSPNTEAFF
J: TRBJ2-7; V: TRBV2; D: .; size: many; DNA: TGTGCCAGCAGCGATCCGCTGGCGGGGGCCGGGTCCTACGAGCAGTACTTC; CDR3: CASSDPLAGAGSYEQYF
J: TRBJ2-7; V: TRBV7-9; D: TRBD2; size: .; DNA: TGTGCCAGCAGCCGGACTAGCGGTGACGAGCAGTACTTC; CDR3: CASSRTSGDEQYF
J: TRBJ2-7; V: TRBV5-5; D: TRBD2; size: many; DNA: TGTGCCAGCAGCTTGGACGGGAGGTACGAGCAGTACTTC; CDR3: CASSLDGRYEQYF
J: TRBJ2-2; V: TRBV11-2; D: .; size: .; DNA: TGTGCCAGCAGCTCACAATGGGGGGCTACTAACACCGGGGAGCTGTTTTTT; CDR3: CASSSQWGATNTGELFF
J: TRBJ2-2; V: TRBV25-1; D: .; size: .; DNA: TGTGCCAGCAGTCCTCCTACGGGAGCAGGGAACACCGGGGAGCTGTTTTTT; CDR3: CASSPPTGAGNTGELFF
J: TRBJ2-7; V: TRBV28; D: .; size: few; DNA: TGTGCCAGCAGTTTACATCGAGGGTCCAAGGGGGAGCAGTACTTC; CDR3: CASSLHRGSKGEQYF
J: TRBJ1-2; V: TRBV28; D: .; size: many; DNA: TGTGCCAGCAGTTTATGGACAGGCGAGGGGTATGGCTACACCTTC; CDR3: CASSLWTGEGYGYTF
J: TRBJ2-5; V: TRBV29-1; D: .; size: .; DNA: TGCAGCGTTGAAGATCCCTTTTCGCCAGGAGAGACCCAGTACTTC; CDR3: CSVEDPFSPGETQYF
J: TRBJ2-7; V: TRBV6-2/TRBV6-3; D: TRBD2; size: many; DNA: TGTGCCAGCACCTTGATGGTAGCGGGAGGGCCCCCCTCCTACGAGCAGTACTTC; CDR3: CASTLMVAGGPPSYEQYF
J: TRBJ2-7; V: TRBV4-1; D: .; size: many; DNA: TGCGCCAGCAGCCAAGAAGAGGCCAGGGGATACGAGCAGTACTTC; CDR3: CASSQEEARGYEQYF
J: TRBJ2-3; V: TRBV6-1; D: .; size: .; DNA: TGTGCCAGCAGTGAACAACTAGATACGCAGTATTTT; CDR3: CASSEQLDTQYF
J: TRBJ1-2; V: TRBV7-6; D: .; size: .; DNA: TGTGCCAGCAGCAAAAGGAACAGCGATGGCTACACCTTC; CDR3: CASSKRNSDGYTF
J: TRBJ2-6; V: TRBV9; D: .; size: many; DNA: TGTGCCAGCAGCTTACAGGGTGATCCTGCTGGGGCCAACGTCCTGACTTTC; CDR3: CASSLQGDPAGANVLTF
J: TRBJ2-1; V: TRBV7-9; D: TRBD2; size: .; DNA: TGTGCCAGCAGGGTTGGGACTAGCGGAGCCAATGAGCAGTTCTTC; CDR3: CASRVGTSGANEQFF
J: TRBJ1-4; V: TRBV20-1; D: TRBD1; size: .; DNA: TGCAGTGCTTCCGGGACAGGGGTGCTAACAACTAATGAAAAACTGTTTTTT; CDR3: CSASGTGVLTTNEKLFF
J: TRBJ2-7; V: TRBV12-3/TRBV12-4; D: .; size: many; DNA: TGTGCCAGCAGCCCCGGGCCCAGGAGATACGAGCAGTACTTC; CDR3: CASSPGPRRYEQYF
J: TRBJ2-3; V: TRBV5-4; D: .; size: .; DNA: TGTGCCAGCAGCTTTGGTAATACAGATACGCAGTATTTT; CDR3: CASSFGNTDTQYF
J: TRBJ2-1; V: TRBV29-1; D: TRBD2; size: .; DNA: TGCAGCCCTAGACTAGCGGGAACCAATGAGCAGTTCTTC; CDR3: CSPRLAGTNEQFF
J: TRBJ2-5; V: TRBV6-5; D: .; size: few; DNA: TGTGCCAGCACCCCAGGGTCAACCAAAGAGACCCAGTACTTC; CDR3: CASTPGSTKETQYF
J: TRBJ1-2; V: TRBV2; D: .; size: many; DNA: TGTGCCAGCAGTGATGGCTACACCTTC; CDR3: CASSDGYTF
J: TRBJ2-1; V: TRBV10-3; D: TRBD1; size: many; DNA: TGTGCCATCAGTGGCACAGGGGGGTCCTACAATGAGCAGTTCTTC; CDR3: CAISGTGGSYNEQFF
J: TRBJ2-5; V: TRBV7-7; D: .; size: many; DNA: TGTGCTAGCAGCTTTGGAGGGATTAGCGAGACCCAGTACTTC; CDR3: CASSFGGISETQYF
J: TRBJ1-6; V: TRBV6-6; D: .; size: .; DNA: TGTGCCAGCAGTTACCAGGACAGTCTAAATTCACCCCTCCACTTT; CDR3: CASSYQDSLNSPLHF
J: TRBJ2-1; V: TRBV7-2; D: .; size: .; DNA: TGTGCCAGCAGCTTAGTAGCCGGTTCCTCCTACAATGAGCAGTTCTTC; CDR3: CASSLVAGSSYNEQFF
J: TRBJ2-3; V: TRBV7-2; D: TRBD2; size: few; DNA: TGTGCCAGCAGCTTAAGTGGGAGGGCCCCGGATACGCAGTATTTT; CDR3: CASSLSGRAPDTQYF
J: TRBJ2-1; V: TRBV20-1; D: .; size: .; DNA: TGCAGTGGGAGACAGGTACTTACCTACAATGAGCAGTTCTTC; CDR3: CSGRQVLTYNEQFF
J: TRBJ1-1; V: TRBV5-1; D: TRBD1; size: few; DNA: TGCGCCAGCAGCTTGACAGGGGGCGACACTGAAGCTTTCTTT; CDR3: CASSLTGGDTEAFF
J: TRBJ2-2; V: TRBV28; D: TRBD2; size: .; DNA: TGTGCCAGCGCGGGAGGAGTGACCGGGGAGCTGTTTTTT; CDR3: CASAGGVTGELFF
J: TRBJ1-2; V: TRBV11-2; D: .; size: few; DNA: TGTGCCAGCAGCTTAGCGTTCCAGGGAGCTAACTATGGCTACACCTTC; CDR3: CASSLAFQGANYGYTF
J: TRBJ2-1; V: TRBV30; D: TRBD2; size: .; DNA: TGTGCTAAGACTAGCGGGAGTCATAATGAGCAGTTCTTC; CDR3: CAKTSGSHNEQFF
J: TRBJ1-2; V: TRBV12-3/TRBV12-4; D: TRBD1; size: few; DNA: TGTGCCTCTTTCAGGCGGGACAGGGGACCCTACTATGGCTACACCTTC; CDR3: CASFRRDRGPYYGYTF
J: TRBJ2-7; V: TRBV5-1; D: TRBD2; size: .; DNA: TGCGCCAGCAGCCCGAAAATGGCGGGAGACGACTACGAGCAGTACTTC; CDR3: CASSPKMAGDDYEQYF
J: TRBJ1-2; V: TRBV20-1; D: .; size: many; DNA: TGCAGTGCTAGCAGGGCAGAAGCTAACTATGGCTACACCTTC; CDR3: CSASRAEANYGYTF